A single sample is the source of the 12 T cell receptor beta chains below, sequenced in a study of blood T cells in healthy people across ages. PCR was performed a second time for roughly 7 to 12 cycles using a sample-barcoded 5' primer and a J-beta primer mix. MiXCR was run by TCRdb on the 5' RACE reads, yielding one entry per CDR3 protein. The sample carries fewer than 2,000,000 distinct CDR3 sequences, about 32% recorded once. Input material: blood. These receptors were taken from a woman younger than 45 in good health.

The V call is TRBV10-3, the J call TRBJ1-1; 9 bases align to TRBD1. V was clipped by 4 bases and J by 10 bases; unmatched bases: 13. CDR1 and CDR2 from the germline V gene are ENHRY and SYGVKD. The CDR3 spans 15 residues. CDR3: CAISVPGQGSEGAFF. The CDR3 DNA reads as TGTGCCATCAGTGTTCCGGGACAGGGATCCGAGGGAGCTTTCTTT.

This clonotype appeared a few times. The rearrangement links TRBV20-1 to TRBJ2-7; D gene unclear. The germline CDR1 and CDR2 sequences are DFQATT and SNEGSKA (reference sequence). V gave up 1 base and J gave up 0 bases, with 10 bases separating them. This CDR3 is built from 14 residues. The CDR3 DNA sequence: TGCAGTGCTAGAGGAAACTATCCCTCCTACGAGCAGTACTTC. This gives the protein CSARGNYPSYEQYF.

CDR3 DNA sequence: TGCGCCAGCAGCCAATCGGGACTAGCGGTTTACAATGAGCAGTTCTTC. It is translated as CASSQSGLAVYNEQFF. This chain joins TRBV4-1 and TRBJ2-1; 11 nucleotides agree with TRBD2. Trimming took 2 bases from V and 4 from J; bases not matched to a gene: 4. The CDR3 is 16 residues long. CDR1 and CDR2 from the germline V gene are MGHRA and YSYEKL.

There are a few counts of this clonotype. The chain is built from TRBV15 and TRBJ2-3, with 9 bases lining up with TRBD1. J was trimmed by 2 bases and V by 0 bases; bases with no gene match: 15. Germline V CDR1 and CDR2: LNHNV, YYDKDF (reference sequence). There are 20 residues in the CDR3. CDR3 sequence: CATSRDETGGPGWYTDTQYF. In DNA form, the CDR3 reads TGTGCCACCAGCAGAGATGAGACAGGGGGTCCCGGATGGTACACAGATACGCAGTATTTT.

This CDR3 is CASSYFRTGENSPLHF. The DNA for the CDR3 is TGTGCCAGCAGTTACTTCAGGACAGGGGAGAATTCACCCCTCCACTTT. The chain carries TRBV6-5 and TRBJ1-6; 9 nucleotides agree with TRBD1. CDR1 and CDR2 from the germline V gene are MNHEY and SVGAGI. V lost 1 base, J lost 7 bases, and 5 bases stayed unmatched. This CDR3 has 16 residues.

In its sample, this clonotype was seen a few times. This chain links TRBV6-1 with TRBJ2-1; 8 positions agree with TRBD2. Germline lookup yields CDR1 MNHNS and CDR2 SASEGT. V dropped 7 bases and J dropped 5; count of bases not matched to a gene: 10. This CDR3 is 15 amino acids long. DNA of the CDR3: TGTGCCAGCAACCTCCAGCGGGAGTCGAACAATGAGCAGTTCTTC. Translated: CASNLQRESNNEQFF.

CDR3 protein: CASSPTERGEQFF. The DNA of the CDR3 is TGTGCCAGCAGCCCCACGGAGCGGGGGGAGCAGTTCTTC. V usage is TRBV9 and J usage is TRBJ2-1; 8 bases are a match to TRBD2. This CDR3 region has 13 residues. V lost 4 bases and J lost 10; bases outside the gene matches: 7. The V gene's germline CDR1 is SGDLS and CDR2 YYNGEE. The entire variable domain, with the rest obtained from reference TRBV9 and TRBJ2-1, is as follows: DSGVTQTPKHLITATGQRVTLRCSPRSGDLSVYWYQQSLDQGLQFLIQYYNGEERAKGNILERFSAQQFPDLHSELNLSSLELGDSALYFCASSPTERGEQFFGPGTRLTVL.

The V gene is TRBV5-1, the J gene TRBJ1-4; D not resolved. The CDR3 consists of 14 residues. Trimming shortened V by 0 bases and J by 7 bases, and 10 bases separated the two germline ends. Germline values: CDR1 SGHRS, CDR2 YFSETQ. DNA for the CDR3: TGCGCCAGCAGCTTGGTGATTGGCGGTGAAAAACTGTTTTTT. This translates into CASSLVIGGEKLFF.

This clonotype showed up just once. This chain joins TRBV27 and TRBJ1-4; unclear D gene. V lost 6 bases and J 6 bases, leaving 17 bases between the germline ends. Germline CDR1 and CDR2: MNHEY and SMNVEV (reference sequence). This CDR3 region has 15 residues. CDR3 nucleotides: TGTGCCAGCAGCCCGACGGGAAGATCGGATGAAAAACTGTTTTTT. It specifies CASSPTGRSDEKLFF.

The chain combines TRBV5-6 with TRBJ2-7; 7 positions match TRBD2. V was pared by 5 bases and J by 4 bases, with 12 bases of the junction left unmatched. CDR1 is SGHDT, CDR2 YYEEEE, per germline. The CDR3 extends over 15 amino acids. Here the CDR3 reads CASRTSGRAGYEQYF. DNA for the CDR3: TGTGCCAGCAGGACGTCGGGGAGGGCCGGGTACGAGCAGTACTTC.

This clonotype appeared a few times. The V gene is TRBV5-1, the J gene TRBJ1-2; a weak D match, TRBD1 (5 bases). V gave up 6 bases and J gave up 4 bases, with 22 bases separating them. The germline V gene has CDR1 SGHRS and CDR2 YFSETQ. The CDR3 extends over 16 amino acids. CDR3 region: CASTQDNPSRGYGYTF. CDR3 DNA sequence: TGCGCCAGCACCCAGGACAACCCGTCGCGTGGCTATGGCTACACCTTC.

This clonotype showed up just a few times. The chain links TRBV20-1 to TRBJ2-5; maybe TRBD1 (6 bases). This CDR3 contains 12 residues. The V gene's germline CDR1 is DFQATT and CDR2 SNEGSKA (reference sequence). V lost 5 bases and J lost 5, with 12 bases in between. CDR3 in amino acids: CSAQDSGETQYF. DNA for the CDR3: TGCAGTGCTCAGGACAGTGGGGAGACCCAGTACTTC.